This T cell receptor (beta chain) was identified during a study of blood T cell repertoires in COVID-19 (dated by TCRdb to about 2020). As for the study more broadly: Samples from collaborators originated in the United States, Italy and Spain and spanned both the acute and convalescent phases of COVID-19. Nearly every sample came with metadata listing a de-identified subject ID, COVID-19 status, age in years and sex. Where available, HLA class I and class II types were obtained from metadata supplied by the sample provider rather than from assay-based typing. Samples came from the ongoing ImmuneRACE study (first 160 participants) plus 1,254 subjects from 6 global collaborators. The repertoires were released in a freely available public database intended as a resource for research on the immune response to SARS-CoV-2. Subjects who had been exposed to COVID-19, were actively infected with it, or had recovered from it provided the deeply sampled blood TCRbeta repertoires that made up the dataset. The material from the prospective study consisted of cDNA or gDNA derived from T cells, B-cell-depleted T cells, or PBMCs. The full study reports these points: Clinical and demographic metadata were provided uncurated, with the amount varying by source and participant.

About this clone itself: Its recognized antigen is unknown. The input lacks base qualities; no much larger clone sits a single base away.

Participants in the prospective study were aged about 18 to 90 years, lived in approximately 26 United States geographic areas, and enrolled through a virtual design. In the prospective study, cohorts were assigned on the basis of participant-reported clinical history obtained from a screening survey and a study questionnaire. In the prospective study, whole blood, serum and a nasopharyngeal or oropharyngeal swab were collected from each participant by mobile phlebotomists. Over a 2-month period, participants in the prospective study had the option of providing additional blood draws and questionnaires. Prospective study blood samples were shipped either frozen or at room temperature before DNA extraction. Cut back by 3 bases and 6 bases, the V and J ends lie 6 bases apart. CDR1 and CDR2 are drawn from the germline V gene: KGHSH, LQKENI. From its cysteine to its phenylalanine, the CDR3 spans 13 amino acids. CDR3 DNA is the only sequence kept; it has 39 bases, read in frame from the first base.

TCRbeta CDR3 regions were amplified from genomic DNA by means of the immunoSEQ Assay, a bias-controlled multiplex PCR. Per the original workflow: The number of nucleated cells in each sample was estimated by amplification of reference gene primers within the assay. To quantify the absolute abundance of each unique TCRbeta CDR3 rearrangement, sequence reads were collapsed and filtered. For each sample, productive Simpson clonality was calculated as the square root of Simpson's diversity index across productive rearrangements. TCRdb mirrors the immuneACCESS table, restricted to in-frame sequences. Some clones are absent from its copies; in checked studies, under half trace to an unresolved V gene, and the reason for the others is unknown. The DNA was the basis for D and trimming; V, J and clone size are from that table. The table for this sample lists over 350,000 clones; nearly 90% of them were counted only once. The ten largest clones represent over 1.5% of the sample.

This sequence uses TRBV18 and TRBJ1-6, with the D segment identity uncertain. This receptor was obtained from a woman between 18 and 30 years old with acute COVID-19. Sequencing input: PBMCs or T cells enriched from blood (not recorded which). The encoded CDR3 is CASSPQINSPLHF. Read as DNA, the sequence is TGTGCCAGCTCACCTCAGATTAATTCACCCCTCCACTTT.